This is a list of T cell receptor beta chains from one sample in a study of spatial heterogeneity in lung cancer. TCRdb passed the 5' RACE reads through MiXCR, listing each CDR3 protein once. The sample consists of around 7,200 distinct CDR3 sequences, 5.4% of them appearing once. Sequences were derived from normal lung tissue next to the tumor, sampled at surgery. These receptors all come from a female donor with early-stage non-small cell lung cancer. Each CDR3 is given with its conserved first and last residue. A D gene is named only where the DNA matches it firmly. Expanded clones are given a class, and other clones once, few, many or no size at all.

D | J | V | size | DNA | CDR3
NA | TRBJ2-7 | TRBV7-9 | many | TGTGCCAGCAGCCGGGTGGAGGGGGCCAGCGAGCAGTACTTC | CASSRVEGASEQYF
TRBD1 | TRBJ2-1 | TRBV19 | many | TGTGCCAGTAGTCCGACGGGACAGGGCCATGAGCAGTTCTTC | CASSPTGQGHEQFF
NA | TRBJ1-4 | TRBV7-9 | medium-sized | TGTGCCAGCAGCTTAGGGGACGATGAAAAACTGTTTTTT | CASSLGDDEKLFF
NA | TRBJ2-3 | TRBV7-2 | NA | TGTGCCAGCAGCACCCACGCCGGGATGCGCACAGATACGCAGTATTTT | CASSTHAGMRTDTQYF
NA | TRBJ1-3 | TRBV4-2 | NA | TGTGTCAGCAGAGGGAACTTGGGAAACACCATATATTTT | CVSRGNLGNTIYF
NA | TRBJ2-3 | TRBV28 | many | TGTGCCAGCAGGGGGGGCGGGGGCACAGATACGCAGTATTTT | CASRGGGGTDTQYF
NA | TRBJ2-3 | TRBV5-1 | many | TGCGCCAGCAGCTTCGGGGCTAGCACAGATACGCAGTATTTT | CASSFGASTDTQYF
NA | TRBJ1-1 | TRBV28 | medium-sized | TGTGCCAGCAGTTTAGCCTCATGGGCGAACACTGAAGCTTTCTTT | CASSLASWANTEAFF
NA | TRBJ1-5 | TRBV19 | many | TGTGCCAGTAGTATTTGGCGGATCAATCAGCCCCAGCATTTT | CASSIWRINQPQHF
NA | TRBJ1-4 | TRBV3-1 | many | TGTGCCAGCAGCCAGGGGGACCCTGAAAAACTGTTTTTT | CASSQGDPEKLFF
NA | TRBJ2-5 | TRBV2 | few | TGTGCCAGCAGTGATTCTGAGTTGGAGACCCAGTACTTC | CASSDSELETQYF
NA | TRBJ2-1 | TRBV7-2 | medium-sized | TGTGCCAGCAGCTTCTCTAGGGGCAATGAGCAGTTCTTC | CASSFSRGNEQFF
NA | TRBJ1-1 | TRBV20-1 | medium-sized | TGCAGTGCTAGAGATCGGCAGGGGAAGACTGAAGCTTTCTTT | CSARDRQGKTEAFF
NA | TRBJ2-5 | TRBV5-5 | many | TGTGCCAGCAGCACGGGGGCCAACCAAGAGACCCAGTACTTC | CASSTGANQETQYF
TRBD1 | TRBJ2-7 | TRBV19 | medium-sized | TGTGCCAGTAGTGTGAACCCGGGACAGGACTCCTACGAGCAGTACTTC | CASSVNPGQDSYEQYF
NA | TRBJ1-1 | TRBV30 | many | TGTGCCTGGTTAGCTCAGGGCGGTACTGAAGCTTTCTTT | CAWLAQGGTEAFF
NA | TRBJ2-1 | TRBV2 | many | TGTGCCAGCAGTAACAAAGTTTCCTACAATGAGCAGTTCTTC | CASSNKVSYNEQFF
TRBD2 | TRBJ2-2 | TRBV6-1 | many | TGTGCCAGCAGAACCCCAGCGGGAGCAATCGGGGAGCTGTTTTTT | CASRTPAGAIGELFF
TRBD1 | TRBJ1-1 | TRBV29-1 | medium-sized | TGCAGCGCCGAATTTCAGGGGGGGAACACTGAAGCTTTCTTT | CSAEFQGGNTEAFF
NA | TRBJ1-1 | TRBV7-2 | medium-sized | TGTGCCAGCAGGATCCAGGTAGAGAACACTGAAGCTTTCTTT | CASRIQVENTEAFF
NA | TRBJ2-1 | TRBV18 | medium-sized | TGTGCCAGCTCCACCCCATCTAGCGCTACCTACAATGAGCAGTTCTTC | CASSTPSSATYNEQFF
NA | TRBJ2-2 | TRBV12-3/TRBV12-4 | many | TGTGCCAGCAGTTTAACCGACAGCACCGGGGAGCTGTTTTTT | CASSLTDSTGELFF
TRBD2 | TRBJ2-7 | TRBV4-2 | many | TGTGCCAGCAGCCTCGGGACTAGCGGCAACTACGAGCAGTACTTC | CASSLGTSGNYEQYF
NA | TRBJ1-2 | TRBV6-5 | many | TGTGCCAGCAGTTACTTGTCCCAGGGCTCCTATGGCTACACCTTC | CASSYLSQGSYGYTF
NA | TRBJ1-6 | TRBV28 | medium-sized | TGTGCCAGCAGTCCCTACCGGGACTCATATAATTCACCCCTCCACTTT | CASSPYRDSYNSPLHF
NA | TRBJ2-2 | TRBV5-1 | many | TGCGCCAGCAGCTTGGCCCAGGGCGGGACCGGGGAGCTGTTTTTT | CASSLAQGGTGELFF
NA | TRBJ2-6 | TRBV11-2 | many | TGTGCCAGCAGCCCCGGGGTTGGGGCCAACGTCCTGACTTTC | CASSPGVGANVLTF
NA | TRBJ2-7 | TRBV29-1 | medium-sized | TGCAGCGTGCCCGTGGGCAGGGCTCCCTACGAGCAGTACTTC | CSVPVGRAPYEQYF
NA | TRBJ2-4 | TRBV3-1 | medium-sized | TGTGCCAGCAGCCAAGAGGCGGGTGGGACTAAAAACATTCAGTACTTC | CASSQEAGGTKNIQYF
TRBD2 | TRBJ2-3 | TRBV7-3 | medium-sized | TGTGCCAGCAGCTTAGCGGGAGGGGCCACAGATACGCAGTATTTT | CASSLAGGATDTQYF
TRBD2 | TRBJ2-7 | TRBV3-1 | medium-sized | TGTGCCAGCGGCGCCGGGACTAGCGGGAGTCTACACGAGCAGTACTTC | CASGAGTSGSLHEQYF
TRBD1 | TRBJ1-4 | TRBV19 | medium-sized | TGTGCCAGTAGTATCTCCGGGACAGGGAATGAAAAACTGTTTTTT | CASSISGTGNEKLFF
TRBD1 | TRBJ2-1 | TRBV6-2/TRBV6-3 | many | TGTGCCAGCAGAAGGACAGGAGAACACAATGAGCAGTTCTTC | CASRRTGEHNEQFF
NA | TRBJ1-1 | TRBV9 | many | TGTGCCAGCAGCGTAGAACAGGGACCGAACACTGAAGCTTTCTTT | CASSVEQGPNTEAFF
NA | TRBJ1-1 | TRBV7-9 | medium-sized | TGTGCCAGCAGCTTACGGCAACTGAACACTGAAGCTTTCTTT | CASSLRQLNTEAFF
NA | TRBJ2-7 | TRBV6-2/TRBV6-3 | medium-sized | TGTGCCAGCAGTCCCCGGCGTGGCTTATACGAGCAGTACTTC | CASSPRRGLYEQYF
TRBD2 | TRBJ2-1 | TRBV20-1 | many | TGCAGTGCTGGTCTAGCGGGACGCTCCTACAATGAGCAGTTCTTC | CSAGLAGRSYNEQFF